The entry below gives a single T cell receptor beta chain sequence along with its context. This sample is part of a study of OX40 agonist ivuxolimab in advanced cancers. Looking at the study overall: Dosing consisted of intravenous ivuxolimab at 0.01 to 10 mg/kg every 2 weeks. Three patients had partial responses: one hepatocellular carcinoma, two cutaneous melanoma.

Systemic immunosuppression or a history of autoimmune disease excluded patients. CDR3 size: 14 residues. Per the germline V gene, CDR1 is KGHSH and CDR2 is LQKENI. V shed 3 bases, J shed 6 bases, and the junction held 6 bases outside the gene matches. The method was immunoSEQ multiplex PCR; TCRdb's version includes in-frame clones alone and lacks a portion of them. The sample has some 86,000 clones, about 90% seen once. The rearrangement links TRBV18 to TRBJ2-7; 9 bases align to TRBD1. The sequence derives from an adult with an advanced solid tumor such as melanoma, head and neck, liver or kidney cancer. This sample comprised CD4+ or CD8+ T cells sorted from blood, obtained in a trial of the OX40 agonist ivuxolimab. The DNA of the CDR3 is TGTGCCAGCTCACCTGCGGGACAGGGAATCGAGCAGTACTTC. Encoded protein: CASSPAGQGIEQYF. Full variable domain (remainder filled in from reference TRBV18 and TRBJ2-7): NAGVMQNPRHLVRRRGQEARLRCSPMKGHSHVYWYRQLPEEGLKFMVYLQKENIIDESGMPKERFSAEFPKEGPSILRIQQVVRGDSAAYFCASSPAGQGIEQYFGPGTRLTVT.